The present T cell receptor beta chain was sequenced within a study of blood T cell repertoires in COVID-19. Looking at the study overall: Samples of COVID-19 (acute and convalescent) were obtained from the United States, Italy and Spain.

Turning to this clone: At the DNA level, this CDR3 is encoded by other sequences in the same sample as well.

Libraries were prepared by immunoSEQ multiplex PCR; TCRdb keeps only in-frame clonotypes and omits some of them. The sample yields 200,000 to 250,000 clones, 65% to 90% seen once. The CDR3 consists of 14 residues. Germline lookup yields CDR1 SGHNT and CDR2 YENEEA. Losses at the gene ends were 4 bases for V and 5 bases for J; bases not matched to a gene: 1. This clonotype originated in a human donor in a cohort sampled during active COVID-19. Source material: peripheral blood. The chain carries TRBV11-3 and TRBJ2-2, with 10 positions matching TRBD1. CDR3 loop: CASSSGQGTGELFF. The DNA of the CDR3 is TGTGCCAGCAGCTCGGGACAGGGGACCGGGGAGCTGTTTTTT.